This is a list of T cell receptor beta chains from one sample in a study of blood T cell repertoires in COVID-19. The table came from immunoSEQ multiplex PCR; TCRdb's copy has only in-frame clones and leaves some out. The table records about 210,000 clones, around four fifths of them present only once. The specimen was peripheral blood. These receptors were collected from a woman between 50 and 59 years old with active or convalescent COVID-19. The CDR3 runs from the conserved cysteine through the conserved F or W. The D gene is left open where the match is weak. Clone size appears in some rows only: once, few, many, or a class for an expanded clone.

j_call	clone_size	d_call	v_call	cdr3_aa	cdr3_nt
TRBJ1-1	NA	TRBD1	TRBV12-3/TRBV12-4	CASTLDRTGEAFF	TGTGCCAGCACCCTCGATAGGACAGGTGAAGCTTTCTTT
TRBJ2-7	few	NA	TRBV7-2	CASSPRRATYEQYF	TGTGCCAGCAGCCCCCGGAGGGCGACCTACGAGCAGTACTTC
TRBJ1-2	NA	NA	TRBV3-1/TRBV3-2	CASSQGTAVNYGYTF	TGTGCCAGCAGCCAAGGGACAGCAGTAAACTATGGCTACACCTTC
TRBJ1-5	NA	TRBD1	TRBV28	CASSPWDRSNQPQHF	TGTGCCAGCAGTCCCTGGGACAGAAGCAATCAGCCCCAGCATTTT
TRBJ1-1	NA	NA	TRBV29-1	CSVAAGAWTEAFF	TGCAGCGTTGCAGCGGGAGCCTGGACTGAAGCTTTCTTT
TRBJ1-5	NA	NA	TRBV3-1/TRBV3-2	CASSQAMGGQPQHF	TGTGCCAGCAGCCAAGCAATGGGGGGGCAGCCCCAGCATTTT
TRBJ1-3	NA	NA	TRBV3-1/TRBV3-2	CASSQFFEHSTSGNTIYF	TGTGCCAGCAGCCAATTTTTCGAGCACTCAACTTCTGGAAACACCATATATTTT
TRBJ1-1	NA	NA	TRBV2	CASSEWPDSAFF	TGTGCCAGCAGTGAATGGCCGGACTCGGCTTTCTTT
TRBJ1-2	NA	TRBD1	TRBV28	CASRPGQGAYSNYGYTF	TGTGCCAGCAGACCGGGACAGGGGGCGTATTCGAACTATGGCTACACCTTC
TRBJ1-5	NA	NA	TRBV10-1	CASSQDRYQPQHF	TGCGCCAGCAGTCAGGACAGATATCAGCCCCAGCATTTT
TRBJ1-2	NA	NA	TRBV7-8	CASSAGYGYTF	TGTGCCAGCAGCGCAGGCTATGGCTACACCTTC
TRBJ2-3	NA	TRBD2	TRBV10-1	CASSDSGGRPDTQYF	TGCGCCAGCAGTGACAGCGGGGGCCGGCCAGATACGCAGTATTTT
TRBJ2-3	NA	NA	TRBV9	CASSVDAASTDTQYF	TGTGCCAGCAGCGTAGATGCAGCGAGCACAGATACGCAGTATTTT
TRBJ1-1	NA	NA	TRBV10-3	CAISSGEGMNTEAFF	TGTGCCATCAGCTCAGGGGAGGGCATGAACACTGAAGCTTTCTTT
TRBJ2-1	NA	TRBD2	TRBV3-1/TRBV3-2	CASRSLAGGGNEQFF	TGTGCCAGCAGGAGCCTAGCGGGAGGAGGAAATGAGCAGTTCTTC
TRBJ1-2	NA	TRBD1	TRBV12-3/TRBV12-4	CASSIGTGNGYTF	TGTGCCAGCAGTATCGGGACAGGGAATGGCTACACCTTC
TRBJ2-5	NA	NA	TRBV2	CASIPTSLQETQYF	TGTGCCAGCATTCCTACTAGTCTCCAAGAGACCCAGTACTTC
TRBJ2-7	NA	NA	TRBV7-2	CASSLRGTDFYEQYF	TGTGCCAGCAGCTTACGGGGAACTGACTTTTACGAGCAGTACTTC
TRBJ1-1	NA	TRBD1	TRBV28	CASSRRQGRLKAFF	TGTGCCAGCAGCCGACGACAGGGCCGGTTGAAAGCTTTCTTT
TRBJ1-1	NA	NA	TRBV9	CASSAPAGRTEAFF	TGTGCCAGCAGCGCCCCCGCGGGGAGGACTGAAGCTTTCTTT
TRBJ2-5	NA	TRBD1	TRBV11-1	CASSPGQQETQYF	TGTGCCAGCAGCCCGGGACAGCAAGAGACCCAGTACTTC
TRBJ2-3	NA	TRBD2	TRBV19	CASSNLGGGATDTQYF	TGTGCCAGTAGTAACCTAGGCGGGGGGGCGACAGATACGCAGTATTTT
TRBJ2-1	NA	TRBD1	TRBV19	CASKLRGHSSYNEQFF	TGTGCCAGTAAGTTAAGGGGGCACAGCTCCTACAATGAGCAGTTCTTC
TRBJ2-7	few	TRBD1	TRBV6-4	CASSETAGGGYEQYF	TGTGCCAGCAGTGAAACGGCAGGGGGCGGCTACGAGCAGTACTTC
TRBJ1-1	NA	NA	TRBV10-3	CAISESSRITEAFF	TGTGCCATCAGTGAGTCGTCGCGGATCACTGAAGCTTTCTTT
TRBJ2-6	NA	TRBD1	TRBV4-1	CASSQGLTGGGSGANVLTF	TGCGCCAGCAGCCAAGGGCTTACAGGGGGCGGCTCTGGGGCCAACGTCCTGACTTTC
TRBJ2-1	few	TRBD2	TRBV29-1	CSAPGWGGSYNEQFF	TGCAGCGCGCCCGGTTGGGGGGGTTCCTACAATGAGCAGTTCTTC
TRBJ2-3	NA	NA	TRBV9	CASSAPGWFDTQYF	TGTGCCAGCAGCGCGCCAGGGTGGTTTGATACGCAGTATTTT
TRBJ1-2	once	NA	TRBV28	CASSFPANYGYTF	TGTGCCAGCAGTTTCCCAGCTAACTATGGCTACACCTTC
TRBJ1-5	NA	TRBD1	TRBV2	CARSGGSNQPQHF	TGTGCCCGCTCAGGGGGTAGCAATCAGCCCCAGCATTTT
TRBJ2-7	NA	NA	TRBV7-5	CVRSLGPSGDEQYF	TGTGTCAGAAGCTTAGGACCCTCAGGGGACGAGCAGTACTTC
TRBJ2-3	NA	TRBD1	TRBV7-3	CASSSQGTDTQYF	TGTGCCAGCAGCTCACAGGGGACAGATACGCAGTATTTT
TRBJ2-3	NA	TRBD2	TRBV3-1/TRBV3-2	CASSPEGGSRTDTQYF	TGTGCCAGCAGCCCCGAAGGCGGGAGCCGTACAGATACGCAGTATTTT
TRBJ2-3	NA	NA	TRBV5-1	CASSLEVADTQYF	TGCGCCAGCAGCCTAGAAGTAGCAGATACGCAGTATTTT
TRBJ2-3	NA	NA	TRBV24-1	CATSDARDSGRDTQYF	TGTGCCACCAGTGATGCTAGGGACTCTGGAAGAGATACGCAGTATTTT
TRBJ2-2	NA	NA	TRBV5-1	CASSLAGETGELFF	TGCGCCAGCAGCTTGGCCGGGGAAACCGGGGAGCTGTTTTTT
TRBJ1-2	NA	NA	TRBV2	CASSPGTAGANYGYTF	TGTGCCAGCAGCCCCGGGACTGCGGGAGCTAACTATGGCTACACCTTC
TRBJ2-3	NA	NA	TRBV9	CASSVRGVLTDTQYF	TGTGCCAGCAGCGTAAGGGGCGTTCTCACAGATACGCAGTATTTT
TRBJ2-2	NA	TRBD1	TRBV30	CAWTPKRTGTPTGELFF	TGTGCCTGGACCCCAAAAAGGACAGGCACACCAACCGGGGAGCTGTTTTTT
TRBJ1-1	NA	NA	TRBV18	CASSPGMNTEAFF	TGTGCCAGCTCACCCGGTATGAACACTGAAGCTTTCTTT
TRBJ1-5	NA	NA	TRBV18	CASSPPPEGQPQHF	TGTGCCAGCTCACCACCCCCCGAGGGCCAGCCCCAGCATTTT
TRBJ1-2	NA	NA	TRBV4-1	CASSQPASGLTYGYTF	TGCGCCAGCAGCCAACCGGCGTCAGGGCTGACATATGGCTACACCTTC
TRBJ1-3	NA	TRBD1	TRBV5-1	CASSWDRNRNTIYF	TGCGCCAGCAGCTGGGACAGGAACAGAAACACCATATATTTT
TRBJ2-5	NA	NA	TRBV6-6	CASSPRGEETQYF	TGTGCCAGCAGTCCCAGGGGCGAAGAGACCCAGTACTTC
TRBJ1-1	NA	NA	TRBV7-3	CASSFRANTEAFF	TGTGCCAGCAGCTTCAGGGCGAACACTGAAGCTTTCTTT
TRBJ1-5	NA	NA	TRBV7-3	CASSLRGDQPQHF	TGTGCCAGCAGCTTAAGGGGGGATCAGCCCCAGCATTTT
TRBJ2-1	NA	TRBD2	TRBV2	CASILLAGPTSEQFF	TGTGCCAGCATTCTACTAGCGGGCCCTACAAGTGAGCAGTTCTTC
TRBJ2-2	NA	TRBD2	TRBV24-1	CATSDRRLAGRGELFF	TGTGCCACCAGTGATCGCCGACTAGCGGGCCGCGGGGAGCTGTTTTTT
TRBJ2-6	NA	NA	TRBV6-4	CASAEGRFGANVLTF	TGTGCCTCTGCGGAGGGAAGATTTGGGGCCAACGTCCTGACTTTC
TRBJ1-5	NA	TRBD1	TRBV7-2	CASSPTGVQNQPQHF	TGTGCCAGCAGCCCGACAGGGGTTCAAAATCAGCCCCAGCATTTT
TRBJ2-1	NA	TRBD2	TRBV14	CASSQGTSGVGNEQFF	TGTGCCAGCAGCCAGGGGACTAGCGGAGTCGGCAATGAGCAGTTCTTC
TRBJ2-3	NA	TRBD1	TRBV24-1	CATSDPGQGVADTQYF	TGTGCCACCAGTGACCCCGGACAGGGTGTCGCAGATACGCAGTATTTT
TRBJ1-4	NA	NA	TRBV5-1	CASSLVAGANEKLFF	TGCGCCAGCAGCTTGGTGGCCGGGGCTAATGAAAAACTGTTTTTT
TRBJ2-1	NA	NA	TRBV10-2	CASRPPGDSYNEQFF	TGCGCCAGCAGGCCCCCGGGAGACAGCTACAATGAGCAGTTCTTC
TRBJ2-3	NA	NA	TRBV4-2	CASSQEAAGSTDTQYF	TGTGCCAGCAGCCAAGAAGCAGCGGGCAGCACAGATACGCAGTATTTT
TRBJ1-1	NA	NA	TRBV7-2	CASSFRQNTEAFF	TGTGCCAGCAGCTTCCGACAGAACACTGAAGCTTTCTTT
TRBJ2-7	NA	NA	TRBV6-5	CASSYSGAGPSYEQYF	TGTGCCAGCAGTTACTCTGGGGCGGGGCCCTCCTACGAGCAGTACTTC
TRBJ1-5	NA	NA	TRBV19	CASSISASRRYQPQHF	TGTGCCAGTAGTATCAGTGCGTCCAGGCGATATCAGCCCCAGCATTTT
TRBJ1-4	NA	NA	TRBV7-6	CASSSLVEKLFF	TGTGCCAGCAGCTCCCTTGTTGAAAAACTGTTTTTT
TRBJ2-1	NA	TRBD2	TRBV10-1	CASSRDLAVSYNEQFF	TGCGCCAGCAGCAGGGACCTAGCGGTCTCCTACAATGAGCAGTTCTTC